The 10 T cell receptor beta chains given below trace back to one sample, sequenced in a study of CD8+ T cells in alopecia areata. Once RNA had been extracted, it was reverse transcribed into cDNA to act as the sequencing template. The table came from immunoSEQ multiplex PCR; TCRdb's copy has only in-frame clones and leaves some out. The sample has about 98,000 clones, roughly 47% seen once. The sample comprised CD4+ T cells sorted from blood. These receptors were collected from a human donor with alopecia areata.

The rearrangement joins TRBV23-1 to TRBJ1-2, with D hard to call. TRBV23-1 belongs to the ORF category, with a function that is uncertain. The CDR3 is 13 residues long. The ends were cut back, 2 bases at V and 2 bases at J, with 6 bases in the middle. The chain's CDR3 is CASSQGRNYGYTF. CDR3 sequence (DNA): TGCGCCAGCAGTCAAGGCCGGAACTATGGCTACACCTTC.

The chain links TRBV29-1 to TRBJ1-3, with a tentative D call TRBD1 (6 bases). V lost 7 bases, J lost 0 bases, and 10 bases lay in between. CDR1 SQVTM and CDR2 ANQGSEA come from the germline V gene. The CDR3 runs to 13 residues. The CDR3 sequence is CSAGQLSGNTIYF. CDR3 bases: TGCAGCGCCGGACAGCTCTCTGGAAACACCATATATTTT.

The chain couples TRBV29-1 to TRBJ2-5, with 9 bases identical to TRBD2. Germline assignment: CDR1 SQVTM and CDR2 ANQGSEA. Trimming at V came to 7 bases and at J to 5 bases, leaving 11 bases not matched to a gene. The CDR3 runs to 14 residues. CDR3 amino acids: CSARPLAGEETQYF. CDR3 sequence (DNA): TGCAGCGCTCGCCCACTAGCGGGCGAGGAGACCCAGTACTTC.

This clone was detected only a few times. The chain joins TRBV29-1 to TRBJ2-7; the D gene is possibly TRBD1 (5 bases). The germline CDR1 and CDR2 sequences are SQVTM and ANQGSEA. Trimming stripped 5 bases from V and 7 bases from J, with 15 bases between. The CDR3 consists of 12 residues. CDR3 sequence reads: CSVNQGPQEQYF. The CDR3 DNA is TGCAGCGTTAATCAGGGCCCGCAGGAGCAGTACTTC.

The rearrangement joins TRBV28 to TRBJ2-7, with D hard to call. CDR1 MDHEN and CDR2 SYDVKM come from the germline V gene. V was clipped by 6 bases and J by 5 bases, with 17 bases between them. CDR3 length: 14 amino acids. The CDR3 coding sequence is TGTGCCAGCAGAGCCGGGCTTCGTATTGACGAGCAGTACTTC. Translating gives CASRAGLRIDEQYF.

The table lists this clone with a few counts. The rearrangement uses TRBV30 and TRBJ1-2; weak D call: TRBD1 (5 bases). There are 14 residues in the CDR3. The germline V gene encodes CDR1 GTSNPN and CDR2 SVGIG (reference sequence). Between the trimmed V and J ends, which lost 0 bases and 6 bases, there was a span of 14 bases. CDR3 protein: CAWSVGGAQDGYTF. CDR3 in DNA: TGTGCCTGGAGTGTAGGAGGGGCTCAGGATGGCTACACCTTC.

The CDR3 loop is CASSQALPQRGKGEQYF. Written as DNA, the CDR3 is TGTGCCAGCAGCCAAGCACTCCCCCAGCGGGGGAAGGGCGAGCAGTACTTC. The V gene is TRBV4-2, the J gene TRBJ2-7; 8 bases map to TRBD2. V gave up 1 base and J gave up 6 bases; unmatched junction bases: 14. Germline lookup yields CDR1 LGHNA and CDR2 YNFKEQ. CDR3 length: 17 residues.

This clone has just a few counts. V gene TRBV29-1 combines with J gene TRBJ1-4, with 7 nucleotides matching TRBD1. V lost 7 bases and J lost 10; bases outside the gene matches: 12. Germline V gives CDR1 SQVTM, CDR2 ANQGSEA. This CDR3 comprises 13 residues. The DNA of the CDR3 is TGCAGCGCCGCCTCTCCGGGACAGACAAAACTGTTTTTT. This encodes CSAASPGQTKLFF.

This clone appeared a few times. This chain joins TRBV5-1 and TRBJ1-6; D is perhaps TRBD1 (5 bases). V shed 4 bases and J shed 10 bases, with 18 bases lying between them. Germline assignment: CDR1 SGHRS and CDR2 YFSETQ. The CDR3 runs to 15 residues. This chain's CDR3 is CASSEQPGKGSPLHF. CDR3 coding DNA: TGCGCCAGCAGCGAACAACCAGGGAAAGGGTCACCCCTCCACTTT.

The genes are TRBV5-6 and TRBJ1-5; tentative D call: TRBD1 (6 bases). This CDR3 is 12 amino acids long. CDR1 is SGHDT, CDR2 YYEEEE, per germline. V gave up 3 bases and J gave up 5 bases, with 6 bases separating them. CDR3 protein: CASSYRDQPQHF. The CDR3 region has the DNA TGTGCCAGCAGCTACAGGGATCAGCCCCAGCATTTT.